Listed below are T cell receptor beta chains from one sample, sequenced in a study of blood T cell repertoires in COVID-19. Data came from immunoSEQ multiplex PCR; TCRdb stores just in-frame clones and leaves some out. The data contain 200,000 to 250,000 clones, around 88% of them singletons. Sequencing input: PBMCs or T cells enriched from blood (not recorded which). The origin of the receptors is a woman aged 50 to 65 with acute COVID-19. Each CDR3 is given with its conserved first and last residue. The D gene is left open where the match is weak. Some rows mark clone size as missing; the rest say once, few, many or name a class of expanded clone.

len,abundance,d_gene,v_gene,j_gene,CDR3aa,CDR3nt
14,.,.,TRBV11-3,TRBJ2-1,CASSLVGEYNEQFF,TGTGCCAGCAGCTTGGTCGGGGAATACAATGAGCAGTTCTTC
16,.,.,TRBV18,TRBJ2-1,CASYRVGGRQYNEQFF,TGTGCCAGCTACCGGGTTGGAGGGAGGCAATACAATGAGCAGTTCTTC
14,once,TRBD2,TRBV4-2,TRBJ2-7,CASSQSGRVDEQYF,TGTGCCAGCAGCCAAAGCGGGAGAGTCGACGAGCAGTACTTC
15,.,.,TRBV28,TRBJ1-1,CASSLIRGEYTEAFF,TGTGCCAGCAGTTTAATCAGGGGCGAGTACACTGAAGCTTTCTTT
12,.,.,TRBV12-3/TRBV12-4,TRBJ2-1,CASSPADRTGFF,TGTGCCAGCAGCCCAGCCGACAGGACGGGGTTCTTC
13,.,TRBD1,TRBV27,TRBJ2-4,CASRGQGENIQYF,TGTGCCAGCAGGGGACAGGGGGAAAACATTCAGTACTTC
12,.,TRBD2,TRBV9,TRBJ2-1,CASSRSGRGQFF,TGTGCCAGCAGTCGAAGCGGGAGAGGCCAGTTCTTC
15,.,.,TRBV6-1,TRBJ1-6,CASSEKGYYNSPLHF,TGTGCCAGCAGTGAAAAGGGGTACTATAATTCACCCCTCCACTTT
15,.,.,TRBV11-2,TRBJ2-3,CASSSSWAGTDTQYF,TGTGCCAGCAGCTCTAGTTGGGCGGGTACAGATACGCAGTATTTT
13,.,.,TRBV12-3/TRBV12-4,TRBJ1-4,CASSRTENEKLFF,TGTGCCAGCAGTCGGACAGAAAATGAAAAACTGTTTTTT
16,.,.,TRBV7-2,TRBJ2-7,CASSLDRTGYSYEQYF,TGTGCCAGCAGCTTAGACCGGACTGGATACTCCTACGAGCAGTACTTC
16,.,TRBD1,TRBV25-1,TRBJ2-1,CASSRGTGQSYNEQFF,TGTGCCAGCAGTAGGGGGACAGGTCAATCCTACAATGAGCAGTTCTTC
15,.,.,TRBV27,TRBJ2-1,CASSGGAGLYNEQFF,TGTGCCAGCAGCGGCGGAGCGGGCTTATACAATGAGCAGTTCTTC
14,.,.,TRBV12-5,TRBJ2-1,CASGLGTGWNEQFF,TGTGCTAGTGGTTTGGGGACGGGGTGGAATGAGCAGTTCTTC
16,once,TRBD2,TRBV7-9,TRBJ2-2,CASSYLREGGTGELFF,TGTGCCAGCAGCTACCTCAGGGAGGGCGGCACCGGGGAGCTGTTTTTT
15,.,TRBD1,TRBV27,TRBJ1-5,CASSSQGQGFGPQHF,TGTGCCAGCAGTTCCCAGGGACAGGGGTTTGGGCCCCAGCATTTT
14,.,TRBD1,TRBV28,TRBJ2-5,CASSLNRGLETQYF,TGTGCCAGCAGTCTAAACAGGGGCTTGGAAACCCAGTACTTC
16,once,TRBD1,TRBV4-3,TRBJ1-1,CASSLLQGGWGGEAFF,TGCGCCAGCAGCCTACTCCAGGGGGGCTGGGGTGGTGAAGCTTTCTTT
14,once,TRBD1,TRBV18,TRBJ1-1,CASSPVTGATEAFF,TGTGCCAGCTCACCGGTGACAGGGGCCACTGAAGCTTTCTTT
13,.,.,TRBV19,TRBJ1-2,CASRRESNYGYTF,TGTGCCAGTCGACGGGAGTCTAACTATGGCTACACCTTC
14,once,TRBD1,TRBV10-3,TRBJ1-5,CAISEQGAGQPQHF,TGTGCCATCAGCGAACAGGGGGCAGGCCAGCCCCAGCATTTT
16,.,.,TRBV5-8,TRBJ2-3,CASSLFRYTDLDTQYF,TGTGCCAGCAGCTTGTTCCGGTACACCGACTTGGATACGCAGTATTTT
13,.,.,TRBV12-5,TRBJ1-2,CASGLVLPAGYTF,TGTGCTAGTGGTTTGGTACTTCCTGCTGGCTACACCTTC
16,.,TRBD1,TRBV3-1/TRBV3-2,TRBJ2-1,CASSIPGTGVPREQFF,TGTGCCAGCAGCATTCCCGGGACAGGGGTCCCCCGTGAGCAGTTCTTC
16,.,.,TRBV4-2,TRBJ1-2,CASSKELRGPNYGYTF,TGTGCCAGCAGCAAAGAACTCAGGGGACCAAACTATGGCTACACCTTC
15,.,TRBD1,TRBV4-1,TRBJ2-1,CASSQTGQGKNEQFF,TGCGCCAGCAGTCAAACGGGACAGGGGAAGAATGAGCAGTTCTTC
14,few,.,TRBV19,TRBJ1-1,CASSREDIATEAFF,TGTGCCAGTAGTAGGGAGGACATTGCCACTGAAGCTTTCTTT
15,.,TRBD1,TRBV7-7,TRBJ2-3,CASSPGTGVTDTQYF,TGTGCTAGCAGCCCCGGGACAGGGGTCACAGATACGCAGTATTTT
16,.,TRBD2,TRBV5-5,TRBJ2-1,CASSATLAGGYNEQFF,TGTGCCAGCAGCGCGACACTAGCGGGAGGATACAATGAGCAGTTCTTC
12,.,TRBD1,TRBV2,TRBJ1-5,CASSGQDQPQHF,TGTGCGTCCTCAGGACAGGATCAGCCCCAGCATTTT
16,.,TRBD1,TRBV5-5,TRBJ2-2,CASSSRTGSRTGELFF,TGTGCCAGCAGCTCAAGGACAGGGTCGCGGACCGGGGAGCTGTTTTTT
16,few,.,TRBV11-1,TRBJ2-1,CASSLAPYVRVNEQFF,TGTGCCAGCAGCTTAGCCCCGTACGTGAGGGTGAATGAGCAGTTCTTC
14,.,.,TRBV20-1,TRBJ2-5,CSASSGTPQETQYF,TGCAGTGCTAGTAGTGGGACACCTCAAGAGACCCAGTACTTC
13,once,TRBD2,TRBV5-1,TRBJ2-7,CASSFGGGYEQYF,TGCGCCAGCAGCTTTGGCGGGGGCTACGAGCAGTACTTC
16,few,TRBD1,TRBV9,TRBJ1-2,CASSVGTGRANYGYTF,TGTGCCAGCAGCGTAGGGACAGGGCGAGCCAACTATGGCTACACCTTC
11,.,.,TRBV20-1,TRBJ1-2,CSAQRGYGYTF,TGCAGTGCCCAACGGGGCTATGGCTACACCTTC
13,.,.,TRBV18,TRBJ1-2,CASSQGSNYGYTF,TGTGCCAGCTCACAGGGGTCTAACTATGGCTACACCTTC
14,once,.,TRBV4-1,TRBJ1-2,CASSRLPDRHGYTF,TGCGCCAGCAGCCGCCTCCCGGACAGACATGGCTACACCTTC
14,few,.,TRBV27,TRBJ1-3,CATRTTGSGNTIYF,TGTGCCACCCGGACAACTGGCTCTGGAAACACCATATATTTT
15,once,TRBD2,TRBV25-1,TRBJ2-5,CASRGELAGQETQYF,TGTGCCAGCAGGGGCGAACTAGCGGGCCAAGAGACCCAGTACTTC
17,.,.,TRBV10-3,TRBJ2-7,CAISRNPGQGVSYEQYF,TGTGCCATCAGTAGAAACCCCGGCCAGGGCGTCTCCTACGAGCAGTACTTC